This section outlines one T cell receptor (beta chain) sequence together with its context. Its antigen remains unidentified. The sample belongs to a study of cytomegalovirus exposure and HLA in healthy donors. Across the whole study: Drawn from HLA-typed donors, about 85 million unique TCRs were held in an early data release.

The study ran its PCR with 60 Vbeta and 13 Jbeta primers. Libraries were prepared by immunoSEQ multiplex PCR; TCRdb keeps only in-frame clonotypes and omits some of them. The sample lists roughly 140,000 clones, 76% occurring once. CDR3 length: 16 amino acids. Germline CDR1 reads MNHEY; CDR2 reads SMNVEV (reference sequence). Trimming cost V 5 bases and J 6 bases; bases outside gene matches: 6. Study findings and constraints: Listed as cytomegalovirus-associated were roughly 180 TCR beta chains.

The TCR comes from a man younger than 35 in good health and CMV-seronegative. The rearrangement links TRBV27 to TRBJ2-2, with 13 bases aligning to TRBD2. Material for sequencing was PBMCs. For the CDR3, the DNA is TGTGCCAGCAGTCCGGGACTAGCGGGAAGTCCCGGGGAGCTGTTTTTT. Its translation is CASSPGLAGSPGELFF.